Listed below are T cell receptor beta chains from one sample, sequenced in a study of T-cell reconstitution after alpha-beta-depleted transplantation in children. MiXCR, applied by TCRdb to the PCR reads, yields one record per CDR3 protein. This table has around 580,000 distinct CDR3 sequences, about a quarter appearing once. Sequenced here: PBMCs, sampled before TCRalphabeta/CD19-depleted stem cell transplant. These receptors were taken from a boy under two years old with Wiskott-Aldrich syndrome, due to receive a stem cell transplant. Each CDR3 is given with its conserved first and last residue. D genes are given only for firm matches. Clone size is not always given. Where it is, it says once, few, many or a class for expanded clones.

J: TRBJ2-7; length: 15; D: -; size: many; V: TRBV4-2; CDR3: CASSQGFMFEAEQYF; DNA: TGTGCCAGCAGCCAAGGATTCATGTTTGAGGCGGAGCAGTACTTC
J: TRBJ2-7; length: 16; D: -; size: -; V: TRBV7-2; CDR3: CASSLGSRALSYEQYF; DNA: TGTGCCAGCAGCTTAGGATCTAGGGCCCTCTCCTACGAGCAGTACTTC
J: TRBJ2-2; length: 16; D: -; size: few; V: TRBV20-1; CDR3: CSARGILGRNTGELFF; DNA: TGCAGTGCTAGAGGGATCCTCGGGAGGAACACCGGGGAGCTGTTTTTT
J: TRBJ2-1; length: 12; D: TRBD2; size: -; V: TRBV20-1; CDR3: CSGTSGIREQFF; DNA: TGCAGTGGTACTAGCGGGATTCGTGAGCAGTTCTTC
J: TRBJ2-3; length: 13; D: -; size: few; V: TRBV12-3/TRBV12-4; CDR3: CASSAGPDFPQYF; DNA: TGTGCCAGCAGTGCAGGGCCCGATTTTCCGCAGTATTTT
J: TRBJ2-3; length: 15; D: -; size: few; V: TRBV5-1; CDR3: CASSLGAWGADTQYF; DNA: TGCGCCAGCAGCTTGGGTGCGTGGGGCGCGGATACGCAGTATTTT
J: TRBJ2-5; length: 14; D: TRBD2; size: few; V: TRBV20-1; CDR3: CSASFLAGKETQYF; DNA: TGCAGTGCTAGTTTTCTAGCGGGAAAAGAGACCCAGTACTTC
J: TRBJ2-4; length: 12; D: TRBD2; size: few; V: TRBV30; CDR3: CAWGAGANIQYF; DNA: TGTGCCTGGGGGGCGGGAGCCAACATTCAGTACTTC
J: TRBJ2-3; length: 16; D: -; size: -; V: TRBV6-5; CDR3: CASSYSISPATDTQYF; DNA: TGTGCCAGCAGTTACTCGATCTCCCCGGCTACAGATACGCAGTATTTT
J: TRBJ2-1; length: 16; D: TRBD2; size: few; V: TRBV5-1; CDR3: CASSLATSGRIDEQFF; DNA: TGCGCCAGCAGCTTGGCTACTAGCGGGAGAATAGATGAGCAGTTCTTC